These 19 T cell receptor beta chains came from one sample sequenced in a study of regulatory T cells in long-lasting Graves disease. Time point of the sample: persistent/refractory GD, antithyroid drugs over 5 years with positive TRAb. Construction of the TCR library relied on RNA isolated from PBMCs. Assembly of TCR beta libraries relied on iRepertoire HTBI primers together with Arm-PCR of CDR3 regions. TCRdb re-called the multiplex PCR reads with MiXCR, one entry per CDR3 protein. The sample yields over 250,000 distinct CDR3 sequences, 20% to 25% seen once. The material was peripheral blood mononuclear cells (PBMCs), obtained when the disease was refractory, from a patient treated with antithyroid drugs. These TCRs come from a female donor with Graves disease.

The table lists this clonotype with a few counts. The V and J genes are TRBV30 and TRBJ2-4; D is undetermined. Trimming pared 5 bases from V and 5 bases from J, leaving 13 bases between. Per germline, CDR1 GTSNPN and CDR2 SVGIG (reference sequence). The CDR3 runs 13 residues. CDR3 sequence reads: CAWAPPNENIQYF. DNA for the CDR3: TGTGCCTGGGCCCCGCCAAACGAAAACATTCAGTACTTC.

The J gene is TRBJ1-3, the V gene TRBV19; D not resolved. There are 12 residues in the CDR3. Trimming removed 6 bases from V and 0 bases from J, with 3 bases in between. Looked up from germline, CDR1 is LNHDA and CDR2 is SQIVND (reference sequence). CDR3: CASRSSGNTIYF. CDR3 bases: TGTGCCAGTAGAAGCTCTGGAAACACCATATATTTT.

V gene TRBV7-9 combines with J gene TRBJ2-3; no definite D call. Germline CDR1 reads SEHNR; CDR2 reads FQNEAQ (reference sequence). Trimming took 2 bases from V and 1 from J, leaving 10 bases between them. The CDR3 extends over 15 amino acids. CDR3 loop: CASSLLADRTDTQYF. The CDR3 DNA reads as TGTGCCAGCAGCTTATTGGCAGACCGCACAGATACGCAGTATTTT.

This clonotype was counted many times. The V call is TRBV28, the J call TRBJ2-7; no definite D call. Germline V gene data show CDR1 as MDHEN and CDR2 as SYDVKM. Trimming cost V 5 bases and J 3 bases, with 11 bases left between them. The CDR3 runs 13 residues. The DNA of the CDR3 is TGTGCCAGCAGTCCGGGCTCATTCTACGAGCAGTACTTC. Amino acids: CASSPGSFYEQYF.

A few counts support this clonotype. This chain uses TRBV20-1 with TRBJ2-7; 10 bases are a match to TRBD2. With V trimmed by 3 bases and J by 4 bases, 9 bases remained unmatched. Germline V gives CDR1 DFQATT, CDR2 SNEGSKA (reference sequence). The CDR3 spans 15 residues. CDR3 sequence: CSASPPGAGGYEQYF. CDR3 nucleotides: TGCAGTGCTAGTCCCCCGGGAGCGGGAGGGTACGAGCAGTACTTC.

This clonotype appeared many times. This CDR3 is CASSTTGGGHEQYF. CDR3 coding DNA: TGTGCCAGCAGCACGACAGGGGGTGGACACGAGCAGTACTTC. The V gene is TRBV12-3 or TRBV12-4, the J gene TRBJ2-7, with TRBD1 identical over 9 bases. V shed 6 bases, J shed 5 bases, and the junction held 8 bases outside the gene matches. This CDR3 has 14 amino acids.

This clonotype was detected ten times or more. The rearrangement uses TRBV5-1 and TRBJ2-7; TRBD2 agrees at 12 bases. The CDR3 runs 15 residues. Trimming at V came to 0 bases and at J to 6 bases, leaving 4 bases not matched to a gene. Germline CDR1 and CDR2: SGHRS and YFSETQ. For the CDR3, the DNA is TGCGCCAGCAGCTTGGAGACTAGCGGGAGTTCCGAGCAGTACTTC. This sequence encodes CASSLETSGSSEQYF.

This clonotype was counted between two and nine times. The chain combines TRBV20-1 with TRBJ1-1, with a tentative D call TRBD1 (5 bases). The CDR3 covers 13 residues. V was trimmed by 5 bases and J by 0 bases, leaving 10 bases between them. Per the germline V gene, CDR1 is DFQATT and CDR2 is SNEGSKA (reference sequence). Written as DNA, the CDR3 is TGCAGTGCTCGGGGACGGATGAACACTGAAGCTTTCTTT. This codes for CSARGRMNTEAFF.

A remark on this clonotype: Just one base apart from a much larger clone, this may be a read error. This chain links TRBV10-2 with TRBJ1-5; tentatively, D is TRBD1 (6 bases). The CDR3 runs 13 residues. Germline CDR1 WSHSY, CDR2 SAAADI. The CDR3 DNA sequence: TGTGCCATCAATAGGGACAACAATCAGCCCCAGCATTTT. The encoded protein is CAINRDNNQPQHF.

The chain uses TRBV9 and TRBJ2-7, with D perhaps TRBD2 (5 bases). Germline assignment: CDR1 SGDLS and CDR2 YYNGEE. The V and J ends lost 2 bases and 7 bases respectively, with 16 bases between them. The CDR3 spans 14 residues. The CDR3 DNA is TGTGCCAGCAGCGTCGACGGGAACCTTTTTGAGCAGTACTTC. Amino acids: CASSVDGNLFEQYF.

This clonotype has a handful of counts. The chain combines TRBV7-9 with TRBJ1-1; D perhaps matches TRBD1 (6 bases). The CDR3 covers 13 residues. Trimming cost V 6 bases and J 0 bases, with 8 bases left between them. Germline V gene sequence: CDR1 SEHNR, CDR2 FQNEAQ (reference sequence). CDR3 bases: TGTGCCAGCAGGGGGACAATGAACACTGAAGCTTTCTTT. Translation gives CASRGTMNTEAFF. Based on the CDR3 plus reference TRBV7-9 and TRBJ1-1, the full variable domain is DTGVSQNPRHKITKRGQNVTFRCDPISEHNRLYWYRQTLGQGPEFLTYFQNEAQLEKSRLLSDRFSAERPKGSFSTLEIQRTEQGDSAMYLCASRGTMNTEAFFGQGTRLTVV.

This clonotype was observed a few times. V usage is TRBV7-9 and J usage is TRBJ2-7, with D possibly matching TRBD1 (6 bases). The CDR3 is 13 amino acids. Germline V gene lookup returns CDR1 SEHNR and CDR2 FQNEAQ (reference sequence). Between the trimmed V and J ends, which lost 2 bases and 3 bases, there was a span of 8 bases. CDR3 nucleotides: TGTGCCAGCAGCTTAAAACAGGGCTACGAGCAGTACTTC. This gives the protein CASSLKQGYEQYF.

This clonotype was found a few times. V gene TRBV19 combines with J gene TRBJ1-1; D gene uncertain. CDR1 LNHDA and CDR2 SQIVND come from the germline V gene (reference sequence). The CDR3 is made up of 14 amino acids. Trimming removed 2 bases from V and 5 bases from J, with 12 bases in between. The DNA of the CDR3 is TGTGCCAGTAGTATACGGAGATCGGGAACTGAAGCTTTCTTT. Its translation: CASSIRRSGTEAFF.

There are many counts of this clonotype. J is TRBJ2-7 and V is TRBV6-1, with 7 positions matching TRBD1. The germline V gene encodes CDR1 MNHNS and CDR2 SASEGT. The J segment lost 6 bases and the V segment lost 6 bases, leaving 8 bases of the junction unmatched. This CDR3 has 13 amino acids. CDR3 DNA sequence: TGTGCCAGCAGGCGCCCGACAGGGTTCGAGCAGTACTTC. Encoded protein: CASRRPTGFEQYF.

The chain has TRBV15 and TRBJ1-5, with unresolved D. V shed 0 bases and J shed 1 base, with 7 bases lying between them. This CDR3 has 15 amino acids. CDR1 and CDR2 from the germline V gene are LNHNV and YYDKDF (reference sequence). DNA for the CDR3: TGTGCCACCAGCAGAGATCTGGGCAGCAATCAGCCCCAGCATTTT. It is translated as CATSRDLGSNQPQHF.

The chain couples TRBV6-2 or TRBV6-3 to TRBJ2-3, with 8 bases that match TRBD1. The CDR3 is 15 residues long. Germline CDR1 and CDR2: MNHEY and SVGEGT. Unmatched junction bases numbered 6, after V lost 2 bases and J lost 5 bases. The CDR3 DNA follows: TGTGCCAGCAGTTACCAGGGGGCGCAGATAGATACGCAGTATTTT. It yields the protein CASSYQGAQIDTQYF.

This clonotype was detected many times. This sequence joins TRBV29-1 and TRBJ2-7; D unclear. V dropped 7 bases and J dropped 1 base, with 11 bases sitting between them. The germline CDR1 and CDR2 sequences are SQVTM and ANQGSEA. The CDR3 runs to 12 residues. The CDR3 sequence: CSGTDGSYEQYF. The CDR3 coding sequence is TGCAGCGGGACGGACGGATCCTACGAGCAGTACTTC.

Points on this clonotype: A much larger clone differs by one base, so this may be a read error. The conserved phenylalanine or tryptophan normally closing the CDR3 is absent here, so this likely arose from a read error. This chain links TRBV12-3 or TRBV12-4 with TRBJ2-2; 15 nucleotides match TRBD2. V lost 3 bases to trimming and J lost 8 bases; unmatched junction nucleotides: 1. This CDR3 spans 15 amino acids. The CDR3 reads CASSFGLAGGGELFI. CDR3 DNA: TGTGCCAGCAGTTTCGGACTAGCGGGAGGGGGGGAGCTGTTTATT.

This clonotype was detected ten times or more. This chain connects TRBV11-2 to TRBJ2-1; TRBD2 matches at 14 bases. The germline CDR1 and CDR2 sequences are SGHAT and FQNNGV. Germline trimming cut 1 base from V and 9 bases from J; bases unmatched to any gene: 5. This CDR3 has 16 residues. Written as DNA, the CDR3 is TGTGCCAGCAGCTTAGTCGTGGGACTAGCGGGAGTTGAGCAGTTCTTC. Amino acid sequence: CASSLVVGLAGVEQFF.